These 30 T cell receptor beta chains were sequenced from one sample in a study of cytomegalovirus exposure and HLA in healthy donors. It was with 60 Vbeta and 13 Jbeta primers that the PCR ran. Profiled with immunoSEQ multiplex PCR; TCRdb holds only in-frame clones, not every one. The sample comprises fewer than 200,000 clones, more than 75% of which are singletons, and approximately 3.6% rests with the top ten. The specimen sequenced was PBMCs. The receptors shown here come from a man aged 40-55 years in good health and CMV-seropositive.

The chain carries TRBV4-2 and TRBJ1-1; 7 bases fit TRBD1. This CDR3 is built from 16 residues. CDR1 and CDR2 (germline): LGHNA, YNFKEQ. Trimming took 1 base from V and 0 from J; bases not matched to a gene: 5. In DNA form, the CDR3 reads TGTGCCAGCAGCCAAGGCGGGACAGCCATGAACACTGAAGCTTTCTTT. As protein: CASSQGGTAMNTEAFF.

This chain connects TRBV11-2 to TRBJ2-3; 8 nucleotides align to TRBD1. Germline CDR1 and CDR2: SGHAT and FQNNGV. Unmatched junction bases numbered 1, after V lost 3 bases and J lost 5 bases. This CDR3 has 13 amino acids. CDR3: CASSFTGGDTQYF. CDR3 nucleotides: TGTGCCAGCAGCTTCACAGGGGGAGATACGCAGTATTTT.

The rearrangement joins TRBV2 to TRBJ1-1; 9 bases are shared with TRBD1. This CDR3 has 15 residues. The germline gives CDR1 SNHLY, CDR2 FYNNEI. The V gene end was trimmed by 6 bases and the J gene end by 2 bases; junction bases not matched to a gene: 7. The CDR3 nucleotides read TGTGCCAGCAGGGATAGGACAGGGGCTAACACTGAAGCTTTCTTT. Amino acids: CASRDRTGANTEAFF. Full variable domain (remainder filled in from reference TRBV2 and TRBJ1-1): EPEVTQTPSHQVTQMGQEVILRCVPISNHLYFYWYRQILGQKVEFLVSFYNNEISEKSEIFDDQFSVERPDGSNFTLKIRSTKLEDSAMYFCASRDRTGANTEAFFGQGTRLTVV.

The count of this clone is one. The chain couples TRBV5-1 to TRBJ2-5; a weak D match, TRBD2 (7 bases). Matching the DNA end better, TRBJ2-7 makes the J call doubtful. The CDR3 runs to 13 residues. In germline, CDR1 is SGHRS, CDR2 YFSETQ. CDR3 sequence reads: CASSWGGNYEQYF. CDR3 DNA: TGCGCCAGCAGCTGGGGGGGCAACTACGAGCAGTACTTC.

The chain has TRBV29-1 and TRBJ1-5, with 7 bases identical to TRBD1. The CDR3 length is 13 residues. The V gene's germline CDR1 is SQVTM and CDR2 ANQGSEA. V was pared by 7 bases and J by 2 bases, with 5 bases of the junction left unmatched. The CDR3 reads CSAQGGGNQPQHF. CDR3 in DNA: TGCAGCGCCCAGGGGGGAGGCAATCAGCCCCAGCATTTT.

The chain is built from TRBV7-8 and TRBJ1-5; tentative D call: TRBD1 (6 bases). The CDR3 is made up of 18 amino acids. Germline assignment: CDR1 SGHVS and CDR2 FQNEAQ. Trimming stripped 2 bases from V and 0 bases from J, with 17 bases between. CDR3 DNA: TGTGCCAGCAGCTTACGGGGCAGGGGAGAATATAGCAATCAGCCCCAGCATTTT. Protein product: CASSLRGRGEYSNQPQHF.

This clone was counted a few times. The genes are TRBV19 and TRBJ2-6; tentative D call: TRBD1 (5 bases). V shed 8 bases and J shed 2 bases, with 13 bases lying between them. This CDR3 spans 15 amino acids. Germline CDR1 is LNHDA and CDR2 is SQIVND (reference sequence). The DNA of the CDR3 is TGTGCCAGTGGGGCTGCTGCGGCTGGGGCCAACGTCCTGACTTTC. It is translated as CASGAAAAGANVLTF.

V usage is TRBV5-1 and J usage is TRBJ1-4; TRBD1 agrees at 8 bases. The CDR3 extends over 14 amino acids. The germline V gene has CDR1 SGHRS and CDR2 YFSETQ. The ends lost 4 bases at V and 3 bases at J; junction bases unmatched: 2. The CDR3: CASSLQGANEKLFF. CDR3 coding DNA: TGCGCCAGCAGCCTACAGGGGGCTAATGAAAAACTGTTTTTT. Using reference TRBV5-1 and TRBJ1-4 for the parts outside the CDR3, the full variable domain is KAGVTQTPRYLIKTRGQQVTLSCSPISGHRSVSWYQQTPGQGLQFLFEYFSETQRNKGNFPGRFSGRQFSNSRSEMNVSTLELGDSALYLCASSLQGANEKLFFGSGTQLSVL.

This chain uses TRBV10-2 with TRBJ2-3; D may be TRBD2 (6 bases). Germline values: CDR1 WSHSY, CDR2 SAAADI. The CDR3 totals 18 residues. V gave up 0 bases and J gave up 3 bases, with 19 bases separating them. The CDR3 DNA is TGCGCCAGCAGTGAGTCGGCACGATCCGGGACTGGAACAGATACGCAGTATTTT. It yields the protein CASSESARSGTGTDTQYF.

This sequence joins TRBV6-5 and TRBJ2-1; 7 bases align to TRBD2. The CDR3 has 13 residues. J gave up 10 bases and V 6 bases, and 9 bases lay outside the gene matches. The germline V gene encodes CDR1 MNHEY and CDR2 SVGAGI. Written as DNA, the CDR3 is TGTGCCAGCAGCCGGGGAGGGGTCTGCGAGCAGTTCTTC. The encoded protein is CASSRGGVCEQFF.

There are a few counts of this clone. This chain connects TRBV2 to TRBJ2-7, with D perhaps matching TRBD2 (5 bases). The CDR3 consists of 13 residues. In germline, CDR1 is SNHLY, CDR2 FYNNEI. Trimming cost V 6 bases and J 12 bases, with 21 bases left between them. CDR3 coding DNA: TGTGCCAGCAGCGCGGACTCTCTACGGCTGTGGTACTTC. Protein sequence: CASSADSLRLWYF.

This sequence joins TRBV27 and TRBJ2-1; weak D call: TRBD2 (5 bases). Germline CDR1 MNHEY, CDR2 SMNVEV (reference sequence). V lost 6 bases and J 2 bases, leaving 14 bases between the germline ends. The CDR3 has 15 residues. In nucleotides, the CDR3 is TGTGCCAGCAGCCTTGGACTCGAACCCTACAATGAGCAGTTCTTC. It translates to CASSLGLEPYNEQFF.

The chain joins TRBV6-1 to TRBJ2-6; 8 positions agree with TRBD1. V lost 8 bases to trimming and J lost 0 bases; unmatched junction nucleotides: 3. Germline CDR1 MNHNS, CDR2 SASEGT. CDR3 length: 15 residues. Here the CDR3 reads CASRTGSSGANVLTF. As DNA, the CDR3 is TGTGCCAGCCGGACAGGGAGCTCTGGGGCCAACGTCCTGACTTTC.

This clone was recorded a few times. The chain combines TRBV28 with TRBJ2-2; 7 bases agree with TRBD2. This CDR3 has 15 residues. The V and J ends lost 6 bases and 4 bases, in that order; junction bases with no gene match: 8. Germline lookup yields CDR1 MDHEN and CDR2 SYDVKM. The DNA for the CDR3 is TGTGCCAGCAGCCCTCTAGCGGTACTCACCGGGGAGCTGTTTTTT. Translation: CASSPLAVLTGELFF.

The V call is TRBV6-4, the J call TRBJ2-2; TRBD2 might be the D (5 bases). Germline V gene data show CDR1 as MRHNA and CDR2 as SNTAGT. The CDR3 has 15 amino acids. V was pared by 10 bases and J by 4 bases, with 19 bases between. CDR3 sequence: CATPREGFGTGELFF. CDR3 coding DNA: TGTGCCACACCCCGCGAGGGTTTCGGCACCGGGGAGCTGTTTTTT.

The rearrangement uses TRBV7-2 and TRBJ2-7; 8 nucleotides match TRBD1. The CDR3 contains 14 residues. Per germline, CDR1 SGHTA and CDR2 FQGNSA. The ends lost 5 bases at V and 2 bases at J; junction bases unmatched: 5. This chain's CDR3 is CASSLNRGAYEQYF. The DNA for the CDR3 is TGTGCCAGCAGCCTGAACAGGGGGGCCTACGAGCAGTACTTC.

The chain couples TRBV9 to TRBJ2-4, with TRBD2 as a possible D gene (5 bases). The CDR3 runs 16 residues. V gave up 4 bases and J gave up 0 bases, with 14 bases separating them. CDR1 and CDR2 (germline): SGDLS, YYNGEE. The CDR3 sequence is CASSKAADLAKNIQYF. CDR3 bases: TGTGCCAGCAGCAAAGCGGCAGACCTAGCCAAAAACATTCAGTACTTC.

The chain links TRBV29-1 to TRBJ2-1, with 11 bases fitting TRBD2. This CDR3 has 14 amino acids. CDR1 is SQVTM and CDR2 is ANQGSEA in the germline V gene. V dropped 6 bases and J dropped 4; count of bases not matched to a gene: 5. CDR3 sequence reads: CSVTGTSGYNEQFF. For the CDR3, the DNA is TGCAGCGTCACCGGGACTAGCGGATACAATGAGCAGTTCTTC.

In this sample, this clone turned up a few times. The chain has TRBV6-5 and TRBJ1-2; D perhaps matches TRBD1 (6 bases). Looked up from germline, CDR1 is MNHEY and CDR2 is SVGAGI. V lost 5 bases and J lost 3, with 16 bases in between. The CDR3 is 15 amino acids. The CDR3 sequence is CASSRPGTPYYGYTF. The CDR3 nucleotides read TGTGCCAGCAGTCGCCCCGGGACACCCTACTATGGCTACACCTTC.

V gene TRBV4-3 combines with J gene TRBJ1-1, with TRBD1 as a possible D gene (6 bases). V lost 1 base to trimming and J lost 4 bases, with 13 bases between them. CDR3 length: 15 amino acids. Germline assignment: CDR1 LGHNA and CDR2 YSLEER. The CDR3 DNA is TGCGCCAGCAGCCAAGGTCTAACAGGGAGCACTGAAGCTTTCTTT. Encoded protein: CASSQGLTGSTEAFF.

This rearrangement joins TRBV4-3 to TRBJ2-7, with 8 bases lining up with TRBD2. With 1 base clipped from V and 2 bases from J, the junction kept 1 base outside the gene matches. The germline CDR1 and CDR2 sequences are LGHNA and YSLEER. This CDR3 contains 14 residues. The chain's CDR3 is CASSQAGLAYEQYF. The CDR3 bases are TGCGCCAGCAGCCAAGCGGGACTAGCCTACGAGCAGTACTTC.

V gene TRBV19 combines with J gene TRBJ2-6, with 9 bases lining up with TRBD1. V was pared by 3 bases and J by 2 bases, with 8 bases of the junction left unmatched. This CDR3 is built from 18 residues. The germline gives CDR1 LNHDA, CDR2 SQIVND (reference sequence). CDR3 DNA: TGTGCCAGTAGTATTTCTACAGGGGGCAGTCCTGGGGCCAACGTCCTGACTTTC. Amino acids: CASSISTGGSPGANVLTF.

The V and J genes are TRBV19 and TRBJ2-3; TRBD1 matches 7 bases. The V and J ends lost 9 bases and 4 bases, in that order; junction bases with no gene match: 10. There are 14 residues in the CDR3. CDR1 and CDR2 from the germline V gene are LNHDA and SQIVND (reference sequence). CDR3 sequence reads: CASRGIHTSDTQYF. CDR3 bases: TGTGCCAGCAGGGGGATACACACTTCAGATACGCAGTATTTT.

V is TRBV6-5 and J is TRBJ1-3; no definite D call. The germline CDR1 and CDR2 sequences are MNHEY and SVGAGI. The CDR3 covers 11 residues. V lost 9 bases and J lost 3, with 6 bases in between. For the CDR3, the DNA is TGTGCCAGTTCGGTTGGAAACACCATATATTTT. It yields the protein CASSVGNTIYF.

The V call is TRBV6-6, the J call TRBJ2-7, with D perhaps TRBD2 (6 bases). The CDR3 loop spans 14 amino acids. From germline, CDR1 is MNHNY and CDR2 SVGAGI (reference sequence). Trimming stripped 7 bases from V and 0 bases from J, with 13 bases between. CDR3 DNA: TGTGCCAGCACTCGGGACTCCAACTCCTACGAGCAGTACTTC. Protein sequence: CASTRDSNSYEQYF.

This clone has only a few counts. The chain has TRBV2 and TRBJ1-4, with D possibly being TRBD1 (5 bases). Per germline, CDR1 SNHLY and CDR2 FYNNEI. This CDR3 is built from 15 residues. The germline V and J ends were trimmed by 1 base and 5 bases, with 11 bases remaining between them. CDR3 protein: CASSEGLGANEKLFF. The CDR3 nucleotides are TGTGCCAGCAGTGAAGGTCTAGGGGCCAATGAAAAACTGTTTTTT.

This chain links TRBV5-8 with TRBJ2-7, with TRBD1 matching 9 bases. Germline CDR1 SGHTS, CDR2 YDEGEE. The CDR3 is 15 residues long. With V trimmed by 6 bases and J by 0 bases, 7 bases remained unmatched. For the CDR3, the DNA is TGTGCCAGCACCCGGAGGACAGGGGTCTCCTACGAGCAGTACTTC. Amino acids: CASTRRTGVSYEQYF.

As for this clone: One end of the junction fails to match germline, which may point to a read error. The chain carries TRBV6-5 and TRBJ2-2; D remains ambiguous. This CDR3 has 13 amino acids. CDR1 is MNHEY and CDR2 is SVGAGI in the germline V gene. CDR3 sequence (DNA): TGTGCCAGCAGTTACTCGAACTCCGGGGAGCTGTTTTTT. Residues: CASSYSNSGELFF.

The rearrangement links TRBV4-2 to TRBJ2-5; 7 nucleotides match TRBD2. CDR3 length: 15 residues. Germline V lookup: CDR1 LGHNA, CDR2 YNFKEQ. Trimming took 1 base from V and 4 from J; bases not matched to a gene: 6. The CDR3 loop is CASSQVAGERETQYF. CDR3 coding DNA: TGTGCCAGCAGCCAAGTCGCGGGGGAGAGAGAGACCCAGTACTTC.

V gene TRBV6-1 combines with J gene TRBJ2-1, with TRBD2 matching 8 bases. The junction had 13 bases not matched to a gene; V was cut back by 11 bases and J by 4 bases. The CDR3 covers 15 residues. Germline values: CDR1 MNHNS, CDR2 SASEGT. CDR3 sequence (DNA): TGTGCCTTACAACGATTAGCGGGGAGTTACAATGAGCAGTTCTTC. Encoded protein: CALQRLAGSYNEQFF.